A single TCR beta chain is shown here with its context. The sample belongs to a study of cytomegalovirus exposure and HLA in healthy donors. Germline CDR1 MNHEY, CDR2 SVGAGI. The CDR3 length is 13 residues. Trimming at V came to 2 bases and at J to 10 bases, leaving 7 bases not matched to a gene. PCR primers comprised 60 Vbeta and 13 Jbeta primers. The method was immunoSEQ multiplex PCR; TCRdb's version includes in-frame clones alone and lacks a portion of them. The sample includes about 140,000 clones, 61% seen only once; the top ten take about 1.8%. The sequencing sample was made of PBMCs. The clonotype originates from a male donor in good health and CMV-seronegative. This chain links TRBV6-5 with TRBJ1-1; 7 nucleotides align to TRBD1. The CDR3 reads CASSYGTAYLAFF. CDR3 sequence (DNA): TGTGCCAGCAGTTACGGGACAGCCTATCTAGCTTTCTTT.